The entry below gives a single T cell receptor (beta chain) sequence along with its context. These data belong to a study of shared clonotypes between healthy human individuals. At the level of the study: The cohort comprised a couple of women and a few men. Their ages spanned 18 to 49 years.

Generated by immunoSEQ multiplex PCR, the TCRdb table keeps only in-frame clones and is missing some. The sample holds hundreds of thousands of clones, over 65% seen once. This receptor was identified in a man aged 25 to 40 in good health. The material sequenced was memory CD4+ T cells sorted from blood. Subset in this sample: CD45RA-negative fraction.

The CDR3 region is CASSPKGHTTGELFF. The DNA of the CDR3 is TGTGCCAGCTCACCAAAGGGACACACTACCGGGGAGCTGTTTTTT. The rearrangement links TRBV18 to TRBJ2-2; a possible D gene is TRBD1 (6 bases). V was trimmed by 2 bases and J by 5 bases, leaving 12 bases between them. The length of the CDR3 is 15 residues. Germline V gives CDR1 KGHSH, CDR2 LQKENI.